A single sample gave rise to the 16 T cell receptor beta chains below, sequenced in a study of cytomegalovirus exposure and HLA in healthy donors (dated by TCRdb to 2015 to 2018). To prepare the library, the immunoSEQ multiplex PCR assay was applied. For the multiplex PCR, a mixture combining 60 forward primers for TCR Vbeta segments and 13 reverse primers for TCR Jbeta segments was used. In its TCRdb copy, this immuneACCESS table keeps in-frame sequences only and misses some clones. Where compared with another copy, unresolved V genes explain less than half of these, and the others have no known cause. The sample includes roughly 99,000 clones, with approximately 80% observed a single time. The ten largest clones capture 4.2% of the sample. Sequenced input: PBMCs. The source is a male donor in good health and CMV-seronegative.

The chain employs TRBV6-5 and TRBJ2-5, with TRBD2 matching over 10 bases. Judging by the DNA end, TRBJ2-7 fits better; the J call may be wrong. This CDR3 spans 14 amino acids. Per germline, CDR1 MNHEY and CDR2 SVGAGI. CDR3 amino acids: CASSLASGSYEQYF. CDR3 nucleotides: TGTGCCAGCAGTCTGGCTAGCGGGAGTTACGAGCAGTACTTC.

This sequence joins TRBV29-1 and TRBJ2-2; 9 bases fit TRBD2. The CDR3 runs to 18 residues. With 6 bases clipped from V and 0 bases from J, the junction kept 14 bases outside the gene matches. Germline V CDR1 and CDR2: SQVTM, ANQGSEA. The CDR3 region has the DNA TGCAGCGTCCTCCCCGGGGTAGCGGGAGATCCGAACACCGGGGAGCTGTTTTTT. Encoded protein: CSVLPGVAGDPNTGELFF.

The rearrangement joins TRBV18 to TRBJ1-4; D may be TRBD1 (6 bases). Trimming removed 3 bases at V and 2 bases at J, with 7 bases between. Germline CDR1 KGHSH, CDR2 LQKENI. The CDR3 is 14 amino acids. CDR3 DNA: TGTGCCAGCTCACCTGGACAGACTAATGAAAAACTGTTTTTT. Translating gives CASSPGQTNEKLFF.

The chain couples TRBV7-9 to TRBJ2-1, with TRBD1 identical over 8 bases. The CDR3 covers 13 residues. The trim removed 4 bases at V and 8 bases at J, leaving 4 bases unmatched. Germline assignment: CDR1 SEHNR and CDR2 FQNEAQ (reference sequence). In DNA, the CDR3 is TGTGCCAGCAGCTCCAGGGGGCGCGATGAGCAGTTCTTC. The encoded protein is CASSSRGRDEQFF.

V usage is TRBV9 and J usage is TRBJ2-7; tentative D call: TRBD1 (5 bases). V lost 0 bases, J lost 2 bases, and 9 bases lay in between. Germline V gives CDR1 SGDLS, CDR2 YYNGEE. This CDR3 is 14 amino acids long. CDR3 in amino acids: CASSVGEGAYEQYF. CDR3 nucleotides: TGTGCCAGCAGCGTAGGAGAAGGGGCCTACGAGCAGTACTTC.

The V gene is TRBV5-1, the J gene TRBJ2-3, with 7 bases aligning to TRBD2. The CDR3 spans 14 residues. Germline assignment: CDR1 SGHRS and CDR2 YFSETQ. Trimming at V came to 5 bases and at J to 2 bases, leaving 5 bases not matched to a gene. The CDR3 sequence: CASSGGRATDTQYF. The CDR3 DNA sequence: TGCGCCAGCAGTGGAGGGAGGGCCACAGATACGCAGTATTTT.

This sequence joins TRBV7-9 and TRBJ1-1, with D maybe TRBD1 (5 bases). This CDR3 spans 13 amino acids. Germline V gene lookup returns CDR1 SEHNR and CDR2 FQNEAQ (reference sequence). The germline V and J ends were trimmed by 2 bases and 6 bases, with 10 bases remaining between them. The CDR3 DNA sequence: TGTGCCAGCAGCTTATATGGGGGGGCTGAAGCTTTCTTT. As protein: CASSLYGGAEAFF.

This clone was recorded once. The chain links TRBV6-1 to TRBJ1-1, with TRBD1 matching 7 bases. CDR1 is MNHNS and CDR2 is SASEGT in the germline V gene. The V segment lost 4 bases and the J segment 6 bases; nucleotides outside the gene matches: 5. CDR3 length: 13 residues. The CDR3 loop reads CASSVTGRAEAFF. The CDR3 bases are TGTGCCAGCAGTGTGACAGGGCGGGCTGAAGCTTTCTTT.

V and J are TRBV7-9 and TRBJ1-1, with 12 bases lining up with TRBD1. Per germline, CDR1 SEHNR and CDR2 FQNEAQ (reference sequence). After removal of 4 bases from V and 3 bases from J, the junction contained 3 bases not matched to a gene. The CDR3 spans 15 residues. Here the CDR3 reads CASSWGQGAHTEAFF. CDR3 coding DNA: TGTGCCAGCAGCTGGGGACAGGGGGCGCACACTGAAGCTTTCTTT.

The chain recombines TRBV27 with TRBJ1-1; D unresolved. The CDR3 is made up of 15 amino acids. Looked up from germline, CDR1 is MNHEY and CDR2 is SMNVEV (reference sequence). V lost 6 bases, J lost 3 bases, and 17 bases lay in between. Here the CDR3 reads CASSFRLSRDTEAFF. The CDR3, as DNA: TGTGCCAGCAGCTTTCGACTGTCCCGGGACACTGAAGCTTTCTTT.

This clone has just one count. The J gene is TRBJ2-7, the V gene TRBV27, with 11 bases fitting TRBD2. CDR3 length equals 15 residues. The ends lost 7 bases at V and 1 base at J; junction bases unmatched: 6. Germline loops: CDR1 MNHEY, CDR2 SMNVEV (reference sequence). This chain's CDR3 is CASTNLAGGSYEQYF. The DNA for the CDR3 is TGTGCCAGCACTAATCTAGCGGGAGGTTCCTACGAGCAGTACTTC.

The chain has TRBV19 and TRBJ2-1, with 9 nucleotides matching TRBD1. There are 15 residues in the CDR3. Germline loops: CDR1 LNHDA, CDR2 SQIVND (reference sequence). V shed 6 bases and J 4 bases; nucleotides not matched to a gene: 7. CDR3 DNA: TGTGCCAGTAGCGGACCGGGACAGGGATACAATGAGCAGTTCTTC. This gives the protein CASSGPGQGYNEQFF.

The V and J genes are TRBV30 and TRBJ1-5, with 9 bases that match TRBD1. This CDR3 region has 13 residues. The V gene end was trimmed by 5 bases and the J gene end by 6 bases; junction bases not matched to a gene: 5. Germline lookup yields CDR1 GTSNPN and CDR2 SVGIG (reference sequence). CDR3 in DNA: TGTGCCTGGGCACAGGGGGCATCTCAGCCCCAGCATTTT. Its protein is CAWAQGASQPQHF. Combining the CDR3 with reference TRBV30 and TRBJ1-5 gives the whole variable domain SQTIHQWPATLVQPVGSPLSLECTVEGTSNPNLYWYRQAAGRGLQLLFYSVGIGQISSEVPQNLSASRPQDRQFILSSKKLLLSDSGFYLCAWAQGASQPQHFGDGTRLSIL.

The V gene is TRBV4-1, the J gene TRBJ2-3; 8 nucleotides agree with TRBD2. CDR1 and CDR2 from the germline V gene are MGHRA and YSYEKL. This CDR3 has 16 residues. V shed 8 bases, J shed 6 bases, and the junction held 16 bases outside the gene matches. CDR3 in DNA: TGCGCCAGCGGGAGTATGACTAGCGCGAGGCCTGATACGCAGTATTTT. Its translation is CASGSMTSARPDTQYF.

The chain has TRBV18 and TRBJ2-5; 8 bases match TRBD2. V was pared by 0 bases and J by 8 bases, with 11 bases of the junction left unmatched. The germline V gene encodes CDR1 KGHSH and CDR2 LQKENI. CDR3 length: 16 residues. The chain's CDR3 is CASSPPIDTSGHTQYF. The CDR3 nucleotides read TGTGCCAGCTCACCACCAATTGATACTAGCGGTCATACCCAGTACTTC.

This rearrangement joins TRBV28 to TRBJ2-2; TRBD2 matches at 11 bases. The CDR3 has 21 residues. V was clipped by 3 bases and J by 6 bases; unmatched bases: 21. CDR1 MDHEN and CDR2 SYDVKM come from the germline V gene. The CDR3 is CASSFSLAPLAGGSLAGELFF. CDR3 bases: TGTGCCAGCAGTTTCTCTCTAGCCCCTTTAGCGGGAGGGTCTCTCGCCGGGGAGCTGTTTTTT.